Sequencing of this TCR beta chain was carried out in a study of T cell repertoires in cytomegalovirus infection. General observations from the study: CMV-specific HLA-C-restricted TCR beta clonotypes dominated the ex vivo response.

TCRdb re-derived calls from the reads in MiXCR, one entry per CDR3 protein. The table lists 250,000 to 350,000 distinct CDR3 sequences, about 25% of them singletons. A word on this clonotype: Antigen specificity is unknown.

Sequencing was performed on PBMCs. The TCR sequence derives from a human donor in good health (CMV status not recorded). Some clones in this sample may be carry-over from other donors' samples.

The DNA of the CDR3 is TGTGCCACCAGCAGAGGGTCACAGGGGGCGGCTAATGAAAAACTGTTTTTT. As protein: CATSRGSQGAANEKLFF. The chain joins TRBV15 to TRBJ1-4; the match to TRBD1 covers 9 bases. The V gene end was trimmed by 1 base and the J gene end by 3 bases; junction bases not matched to a gene: 6. The CDR3 runs to 17 residues. Germline V gene sequence: CDR1 LNHNV, CDR2 YYDKDF (reference sequence).